This TCR beta chain was sequenced in a study of blood T cell repertoires in COVID-19. Only in-frame clones appear in the TCRdb table, and some are missing; sequencing was by immunoSEQ multiplex PCR. The table has hundreds of thousands of clones, 80% to 90% seen once. CDR1 and CDR2 (germline): LNHDA, SQIVND (reference sequence). V was trimmed by 5 bases and J by 4 bases, leaving 14 bases between them. This CDR3 spans 14 amino acids. This receptor was taken from a man aged 18 to 30 with COVID-19, enrolled during active disease. V and J are TRBV19 and TRBJ1-2; unclear D gene. The sequenced material came from peripheral blood. DNA for the CDR3: TGTGCCAGTAGTTTAGGAGGTAGGAGCTATGGCTACACCTTC. Translated: CASSLGGRSYGYTF.